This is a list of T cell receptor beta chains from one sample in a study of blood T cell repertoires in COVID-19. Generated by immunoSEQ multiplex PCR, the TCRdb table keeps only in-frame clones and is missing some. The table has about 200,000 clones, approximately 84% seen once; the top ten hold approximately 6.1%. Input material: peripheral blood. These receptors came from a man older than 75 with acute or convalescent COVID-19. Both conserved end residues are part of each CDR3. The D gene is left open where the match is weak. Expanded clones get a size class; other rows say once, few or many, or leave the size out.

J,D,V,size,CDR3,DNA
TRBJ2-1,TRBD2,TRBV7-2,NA,CASSLEILAGYEQFF,TGTGCCAGCAGCTTAGAAATCCTAGCGGGCTATGAGCAGTTCTTC
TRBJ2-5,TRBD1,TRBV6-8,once,CASPPRDRVGETQYF,TGTGCCAGCCCGCCCCGGGACAGGGTTGGTGAGACCCAGTACTTC
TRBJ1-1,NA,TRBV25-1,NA,CASSARMNTEAFF,TGTGCCAGCAGTGCGAGAATGAACACTGAAGCTTTCTTT
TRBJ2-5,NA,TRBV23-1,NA,CASSRPRRVDSKETQYF,TGCGCCAGCAGTCGCCCCAGACGGGTTGACTCTAAAGAGACCCAGTACTTC
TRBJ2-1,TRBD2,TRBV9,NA,CASSVAAGGTYNEQFF,TGTGCCAGCAGCGTAGCGGCGGGAGGGACCTACAATGAGCAGTTCTTC
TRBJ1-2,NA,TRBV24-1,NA,CATSDPIGGYTF,TGTGCCACCAGTGACCCCATTGGCGGCTACACCTTC
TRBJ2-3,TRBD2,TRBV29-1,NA,CSAGTSGSRADTQYF,TGCAGCGCCGGGACTAGCGGCTCTAGGGCAGATACGCAGTATTTT
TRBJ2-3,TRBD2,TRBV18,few,CASSPIAGRTDTQYF,TGTGCCAGCTCACCAATAGCGGGGCGCACAGATACGCAGTATTTT
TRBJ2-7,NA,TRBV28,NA,CASSFPTRAAPYEQYF,TGTGCCAGCAGTTTCCCCACGCGAGCGGCGCCCTACGAGCAGTACTTC
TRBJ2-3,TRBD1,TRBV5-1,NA,CASSLQQGVSDTQYF,TGCGCCAGCAGCTTGCAACAGGGGGTCTCAGATACGCAGTATTTT
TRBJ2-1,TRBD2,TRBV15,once,CATSRSGSFNEQFF,TGTGCCACCAGCAGAAGCGGGAGCTTCAATGAGCAGTTCTTC
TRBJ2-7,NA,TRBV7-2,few,CASSLWVIGQGMMVEQYF,TGTGCCAGCAGCTTATGGGTGATCGGGCAGGGCATGATGGTCGAGCAGTACTTC
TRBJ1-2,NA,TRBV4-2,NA,CASSQPADYYGYTF,TGTGCCAGCAGCCAGCCGGCAGACTACTATGGCTACACCTTC
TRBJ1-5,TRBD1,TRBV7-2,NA,CASSPGQYNQPQHF,TGTGCCAGCAGCCCGGGACAGTACAATCAGCCCCAGCATTTT
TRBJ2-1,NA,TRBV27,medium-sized,CASNPSTGYNEQFF,TGTGCCAGCAACCCTTCGACTGGTTACAATGAGCAGTTCTTC
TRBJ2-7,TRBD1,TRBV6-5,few,CASRPQGVTAYEQYF,TGTGCCAGCAGACCACAGGGGGTTACCGCCTACGAGCAGTACTTC
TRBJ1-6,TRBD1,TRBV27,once,CASSYNRGSSYNSPLHF,TGTGCCAGCAGTTACAACAGGGGGAGCTCCTATAATTCACCCCTCCACTTT
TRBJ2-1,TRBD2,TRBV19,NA,CASRRTSGSPTDEQFF,TGTGCCAGCCGGAGGACTAGCGGGAGTCCTACAGATGAGCAGTTCTTC
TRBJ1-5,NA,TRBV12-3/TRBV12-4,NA,CASSLSYSQPQHF,TGTGCCAGCAGTTTATCCTACAGCCAGCCCCAGCATTTT
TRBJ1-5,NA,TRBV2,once,CASSPRVNQPQHF,TGTGCCAGCAGCCCCAGGGTCAATCAGCCCCAGCATTTT
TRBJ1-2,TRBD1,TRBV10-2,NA,CASGQGAIGYGYTF,TGCGCCAGCGGACAGGGGGCGATAGGCTATGGCTACACCTTC
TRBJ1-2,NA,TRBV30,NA,CAWSVIGEGNYGYTF,TGTGCCTGGAGTGTTATCGGGGAGGGTAACTATGGCTACACCTTC
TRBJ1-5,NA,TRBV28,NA,CASRWEGGLSNQPQHF,TGTGCCAGCAGATGGGAGGGGGGACTTAGCAATCAGCCCCAGCATTTT
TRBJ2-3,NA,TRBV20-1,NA,CSASTSSTDTQYF,TGCAGTGCTAGTACCAGTAGCACAGATACGCAGTATTTT
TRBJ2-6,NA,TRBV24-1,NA,CATSVATGANVLTF,TGTGCCACCAGTGTTGCGACTGGGGCCAACGTCCTGACTTTC
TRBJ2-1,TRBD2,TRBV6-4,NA,CASSQFGGLAGRSSYNEQFF,TGTGCCAGCAGCCAATTTGGGGGACTAGCGGGGAGGAGCTCCTACAATGAGCAGTTCTTC
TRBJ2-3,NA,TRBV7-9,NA,CASSLSQGYTQYF,TGTGCCAGCAGCTTATCTCAGGGGTATACGCAGTATTTT
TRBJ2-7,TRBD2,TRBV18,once,CASSQGREAGYEQYF,TGTGCCAGCTCCCAGGGGCGGGAGGCGGGCTACGAGCAGTACTTC
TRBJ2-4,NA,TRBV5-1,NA,CASRSGLNIQYF,TGCGCCAGCAGATCCGGACTGAACATTCAGTACTTC
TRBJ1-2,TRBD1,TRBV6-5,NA,CASSPGTGGYGYTF,TGTGCCAGCAGCCCCGGGACAGGCGGCTATGGCTACACCTTC
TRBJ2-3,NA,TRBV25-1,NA,CASSEYMATTDTQYF,TGTGCCAGCAGTGAATATATGGCCACCACAGATACGCAGTATTTT
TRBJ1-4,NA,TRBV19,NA,CASSIYGNEKLFF,TGTGCCAGTAGTATTTACGGGAATGAAAAACTGTTTTTT
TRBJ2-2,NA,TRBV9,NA,CASSLDSANTGELFF,TGTGCCAGCAGTTTGGACAGCGCGAACACCGGGGAGCTGTTTTTT
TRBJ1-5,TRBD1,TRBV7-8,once,CASSFRTGQGQPQHF,TGTGCCAGCAGCTTTAGGACAGGGCAAGGCCAGCCCCAGCATTTT